Below are 28 T cell receptor beta chains sequenced from a single sample in a study of T cells after yellow fever vaccination. TCRdb itself ran the 5' RACE reads through MiXCR, one entry per CDR3 protein. Of hundreds of thousands of distinct CDR3 sequences listed, about 10% are singletons. Specimen: CD4+ T cells sorted from PBMCs, collected 5 days after the yellow fever booster vaccination. The receptors here all came from a man aged 18 to 29 who received the YFV17D yellow fever vaccine.

The CDR3 spells CASSFVATGNTIYF. CDR3 DNA sequence: TGTGCCAGCAGCTTCGTGGCTACTGGAAACACCATATATTTT. The rearrangement joins TRBV7-2 to TRBJ1-3; D is uncertain. The length of the CDR3 is 14 residues. The V end was cut by 3 bases, the J end by 2 bases, with 8 bases between. Germline-derived CDR1 and CDR2 are SGHTA and FQGNSA.

Only a few counts were recorded for this clonotype. V and J are TRBV6-5 and TRBJ1-2; D is ambiguous. CDR3 size: 15 residues. V gave up 0 bases and J gave up 5 bases, with 13 bases separating them. Germline V gene lookup returns CDR1 MNHEY and CDR2 SVGAGI. This chain's CDR3 is CASSYSIGLIYGYTF. In nucleotides, the CDR3 is TGTGCCAGCAGTTACTCGATTGGGCTGATTTATGGCTACACCTTC.

In this sample, this clonotype turned up a few times. The chain combines TRBV6-5 with TRBJ1-6, with D possibly being TRBD1 (5 bases). The CDR3 has 14 amino acids. CDR1 is MNHEY and CDR2 is SVGAGI in the germline V gene. V lost 5 bases and J lost 10, with 15 bases in between. The CDR3, as DNA: TGTGCCAGCAGTATCGGGCTTCAGGGATCACCCCTCCACTTT. It translates to CASSIGLQGSPLHF.

About this clonotype: The DNA is left out, because the CDR3 cannot be placed on it with certainty; the CDR3 is given as TCRdb lists it. This sequence joins TRBV5-1 and TRBJ2-6. The CDR3 extends over 17 residues, inclusive of both ends. Germline values: CDR1 SGHRS, CDR2 YFSETQ. Here the CDR3 reads CASSNLGWGSGANVLTF.

In this sample, this clonotype turned up a few times. The chain links TRBV18 to TRBJ2-5; no reliable D call. This CDR3 is built from 12 residues. CDR1 is KGHSH, CDR2 LQKENI, per germline. Trimming stripped 2 bases from V and 7 bases from J, with 8 bases between. In nucleotides, the CDR3 is TGTGCCAGCTCACCAACGAAGGGGACCCAGTACTTC. Encoded protein: CASSPTKGTQYF.

This chain connects TRBV3-1 to TRBJ2-1, with D perhaps matching TRBD2 (5 bases). V shed 4 bases and J shed 10 bases, with 14 bases lying between them. CDR1 LGHDT and CDR2 YNNKEL come from the germline V gene (reference sequence). The CDR3 consists of 13 residues. The CDR3 sequence: CASSLEGGGEQFF. The CDR3 DNA is TGTGCCAGCAGCCTTGAAGGAGGCGGAGAGCAGTTCTTC.

This clonotype was seen repeatedly, ten times or more. The chain recombines TRBV11-3 with TRBJ2-1; TRBD2 is a possible D gene (7 bases). The V end lost 5 bases, the J end lost 4 bases, and 15 bases lay between the germline ends. CDR1 is SGHNT, CDR2 YENEEA, per germline. CDR3 length: 15 residues. The CDR3 region is CASSLTAGAYNEQFF. The CDR3 DNA sequence: TGTGCCAGCAGCCTAACGGCGGGGGCGTACAATGAGCAGTTCTTC.

The rearrangement links TRBV20-1 to TRBJ1-2; no definite D call. CDR1 DFQATT and CDR2 SNEGSKA come from the germline V gene (reference sequence). The CDR3 loop spans 10 amino acids. V dropped 6 bases and J dropped 4 bases, with 6 bases sitting between them. CDR3 DNA: TGCAGTGCCGAGACCTATGGCTACACCTTC. Protein: CSAETYGYTF.

This chain joins TRBV2 and TRBJ1-1; possibly TRBD1 for D (5 bases). There are 13 residues in the CDR3. V was cut by 2 bases and J by 6 bases, with 10 bases left in between. Germline CDR1 SNHLY, CDR2 FYNNEI. CDR3 nucleotide sequence: TGTGCCAGCAGTGAACAGGGAGGGTCTGAAGCTTTCTTT. It encodes CASSEQGGSEAFF. Variable domain in full (rest from reference TRBV2 and TRBJ1-1): EPEVTQTPSHQVTQMGQEVILRCVPISNHLYFYWYRQILGQKVEFLVSFYNNEISEKSEIFDDQFSVERPDGSNFTLKIRSTKLEDSAMYFCASSEQGGSEAFFGQGTRLTVV.

In this sample, this clonotype turned up a few times. The rearrangement joins TRBV9 to TRBJ2-3; TRBD1 matches 9 bases. CDR1 SGDLS and CDR2 YYNGEE come from the germline V gene. CDR3 length equals 15 residues. CDR3 sequence reads: CAAKLSRDREDTQYF. The DNA of the CDR3 is TGTGCAGCAAAGCTTTCCCGGGACAGGGAAGATACGCAGTATTTT.

The CDR3 DNA reads TGTGCCAGTAAGGTAGCGGGGATAACAGATACGCAGTATTTT. This gives the protein CASKVAGITDTQYF. V and J are TRBV19 and TRBJ2-3; 8 bases map to TRBD2. The CDR3 sequence is 14 residues long. V lost 7 bases, J lost 3 bases, and 6 bases stayed unmatched. From germline, CDR1 is LNHDA and CDR2 SQIVND (reference sequence).

This clonotype was seen a few times. The CDR3: CASSSVSGGDIQYF. In DNA form, the CDR3 reads TGTGCCAGCAGCTCCGTGAGCGGGGGGGACATTCAGTACTTC. This chain uses TRBV7-8 with TRBJ2-4, with TRBD2 matching over 10 bases. Looked up from germline, CDR1 is SGHVS and CDR2 is FQNEAQ. V lost 4 bases to trimming and J lost 8 bases; unmatched junction nucleotides: 5. CDR3 length equals 14 residues.

The chain uses TRBV6-2 or TRBV6-3 and TRBJ1-5; 8 bases are a match to TRBD1. V shed 6 bases and J 1 base; nucleotides not matched to a gene: 5. Germline V gene sequence: CDR1 MNHEY, CDR2 SVGEGT. The CDR3 loop spans 15 amino acids. The CDR3: CASSWTGQSNQPQHF. The CDR3 nucleotides read TGTGCCAGCAGCTGGACAGGGCAAAGCAATCAGCCCCAGCATTTT.

This clonotype has at least ten counts. The chain combines TRBV5-1 with TRBJ2-3; no reliable D call. The CDR3 is 13 residues long. V was pared by 4 bases and J by 3 bases, with 9 bases between. In germline, CDR1 is SGHRS, CDR2 YFSETQ. The CDR3, as DNA: TGCGCCAGCAGCAGGGCGGAGACAGATACGCAGTATTTT. This gives the protein CASSRAETDTQYF.

The chain combines TRBV20-1 with TRBJ2-3, with unresolved D. The ends were cut back, 6 bases at V and 4 bases at J, with 11 bases in the middle. The germline V gene encodes CDR1 DFQATT and CDR2 SNEGSKA (reference sequence). The CDR3 extends over 12 amino acids. The CDR3 bases are TGCAGTGCGTCAAATATGGCAGATACGCAGTATTTT. Translating it yields CSASNMADTQYF.

This clonotype was observed many times. The V call is TRBV12-3 or TRBV12-4, the J call TRBJ2-1; TRBD2 agrees at 9 bases. CDR3 length: 15 amino acids. V was clipped by 5 bases and J by 9 bases; unmatched bases: 11. The CDR3 bases are TGTGCCAGCAGTCCACGGGGCGGCGGGAGGGGTGAGCAGTTCTTC. Protein product: CASSPRGGGRGEQFF.

This clonotype came up a few times. V is TRBV5-4 and J is TRBJ2-5; D ambiguous. CDR3 length equals 14 residues. V was cut by 7 bases and J by 1 base, with 14 bases left in between. The germline V gene has CDR1 SGHNT and CDR2 YYREEE (reference sequence). CDR3: CASPPDGAQETQYF. The CDR3 region has the DNA TGTGCCAGCCCCCCCGACGGCGCCCAAGAGACCCAGTACTTC.

This clonotype has a handful of counts. CDR3 sequence (DNA): TGTGCCAGCAGGGCCTGGACAGGGGATGCCTACGAGCAGTACTTC. Translated, it gives CASRAWTGDAYEQYF. The V call is TRBV3-1, the J call TRBJ2-7, with TRBD1 matching over 9 bases. Per the germline V gene, CDR1 is LGHDT and CDR2 is YNNKEL (reference sequence). The CDR3 length is 15 residues. The V segment lost 6 bases and the J segment 2 bases; nucleotides outside the gene matches: 8.

This clonotype was counted many times. V gene TRBV4-2 combines with J gene TRBJ2-2; D remains ambiguous. The CDR3 has 16 residues. CDR1 LGHNA and CDR2 YNFKEQ come from the germline V gene. V lost 0 bases and J lost 3, with 11 bases in between. Here the CDR3 reads CASSQDRHSDTGELFF. The CDR3 nucleotides read TGTGCCAGCAGCCAAGATCGCCACAGTGACACCGGGGAGCTGTTTTTT.

This chain uses TRBV5-1 with TRBJ1-1; possibly TRBD1 for D (5 bases). This CDR3 region has 12 residues. V lost 4 bases and J lost 7, with 11 bases in between. Germline assignment: CDR1 SGHRS and CDR2 YFSETQ. CDR3 bases: TGCGCCAGCAGCACAACCGACAGTGAAGCTTTCTTT. Encoded protein: CASSTTDSEAFF.

At least ten counts were recorded for this clonotype. The V call is TRBV7-2, the J call TRBJ2-1, with TRBD2 matching over 7 bases. After removal of 1 base from V and 5 bases from J, the junction contained 8 bases not matched to a gene. CDR3 length: 16 amino acids. The V gene's germline CDR1 is SGHTA and CDR2 FQGNSA. In DNA form, the CDR3 reads TGTGCCAGCAGCTTAGGGGGGGGACTCAATAACAATGAGCAGTTCTTC. Its translation is CASSLGGGLNNNEQFF.

In its sample, this clonotype was seen many times. The chain employs TRBV7-2 and TRBJ2-7, with 8 bases lining up with TRBD2. The length of the CDR3 is 15 residues. The ends lost 1 base at V and 0 bases at J; junction bases unmatched: 2. Germline V gene lookup returns CDR1 SGHTA and CDR2 FQGNSA. The CDR3 DNA reads TGTGCCAGCAGCTTAGACGGGACTAGCTCCTACGAGCAGTACTTC. Its translation: CASSLDGTSSYEQYF. Drawing the rest from reference TRBV7-2 and TRBJ2-7, the complete variable domain is GAGVSQSPSNKVTEKGKDVELRCDPISGHTALYWYRQSLGQGLEFLIYFQGNSAPDKSGLPSDRFSAERTGGSVSTLTIQRTQQEDSAVYLCASSLDGTSSYEQYFGPGTRLTVT.

The chain carries TRBV20-1 and TRBJ2-4, with TRBD1 as a possible D gene (6 bases). From germline, CDR1 is DFQATT and CDR2 SNEGSKA (reference sequence). Trimming stripped 4 bases from V and 0 bases from J, with 10 bases between. The CDR3 length is 14 residues. CDR3: CSANPGVAKNIQYF. CDR3 nucleotides: TGCAGTGCTAACCCAGGGGTAGCCAAAAACATTCAGTACTTC.

This clonotype appeared many times. V gene TRBV11-1 combines with J gene TRBJ2-7; D is perhaps TRBD1 (5 bases). In germline, CDR1 is SGHAT, CDR2 FQDESV (reference sequence). V gave up 3 bases and J gave up 2 bases, with 8 bases separating them. The CDR3 has 13 residues. CDR3 in DNA: TGTGCCAGCAGCTTGTCCAGGGCCTACGAGCAGTACGTC. Residues: CASSLSRAYEQYV.

The V call is TRBV27, the J call TRBJ2-2; no clear D gene. Germline-derived CDR1 and CDR2 are MNHEY and SMNVEV (reference sequence). The V end lost 1 base, the J end lost 6 bases, and 6 bases lay between the germline ends. The CDR3 has 13 residues. CDR3 in amino acids: CASSLLHPGELFF. CDR3 DNA: TGTGCCAGCAGTTTATTGCATCCCGGGGAGCTGTTTTTT.

Only a few counts were recorded for this clonotype. The gene calls are TRBV5-1 and TRBJ2-1; TRBD1 matches 7 bases. V lost 3 bases, J lost 5 bases, and 11 bases stayed unmatched. The CDR3 sequence is 16 residues long. Germline V CDR1 and CDR2: SGHRS, YFSETQ. Written as DNA, the CDR3 is TGCGCCAGCAGCTCCCCGCAGGGGGTGGGGAACAATGAGCAGTTCTTC. This sequence encodes CASSSPQGVGNNEQFF.

The table lists this clonotype with a few counts. J is TRBJ1-2 and V is TRBV4-3; weak D call: TRBD1 (5 bases). Trimming stripped 0 bases from V and 8 bases from J, with 19 bases between. CDR3 length: 16 amino acids. Germline lookup yields CDR1 LGHNA and CDR2 YSLEER. The CDR3 DNA follows: TGCGCCAGCAGCCAAGACTTTACCGGGGCCTTCCGCGGCTACACCTTC. Translated: CASSQDFTGAFRGYTF.

In its sample, this clonotype was seen a few times. The rearrangement links TRBV4-3 to TRBJ2-3; 7 bases line up with TRBD1. Looked up from germline, CDR1 is LGHNA and CDR2 is YSLEER. After removal of 8 bases from V and 3 bases from J, the junction contained 8 bases not matched to a gene. The CDR3 runs to 14 residues. Written as DNA, the CDR3 is TGCGCCAGCGCCTCAGGGGGAAGGACAGATACGCAGTATTTT. The encoded protein is CASASGGRTDTQYF.